This TCR beta chain was sequenced for a study of graft-versus-host responses after intestinal transplantation. Study-wide results and limits: Early post-transplant falls in HvG clones accompanied the peak levels of circulating GvH clones.

V shed 5 bases and J 1 base; nucleotides not matched to a gene: 1. Germline CDR1 reads SGHVS; CDR2 reads FNYEAQ. This CDR3 spans 14 amino acids. Repertoires were generated with immunoSEQ multiplex PCR, while TCRdb's copy carries only in-frame clones and drops some. The table has about 70,000 clones, around 89% seen once. Regarding this clone: The antigen is unknown.

This chain joins TRBV7-6 and TRBJ1-3; 8 nucleotides match TRBD1. Source: unstimulated CD8+ T cells sorted from spleen or lymph node cells, taken before transplant. The clonotype originates from a human donor who was the organ donor for an intestinal transplant. CDR3 region: CASSGQGSGNTIYF. The CDR3 nucleotides are TGTGCCAGCAGCGGACAGGGATCTGGAAACACCATATATTTT.